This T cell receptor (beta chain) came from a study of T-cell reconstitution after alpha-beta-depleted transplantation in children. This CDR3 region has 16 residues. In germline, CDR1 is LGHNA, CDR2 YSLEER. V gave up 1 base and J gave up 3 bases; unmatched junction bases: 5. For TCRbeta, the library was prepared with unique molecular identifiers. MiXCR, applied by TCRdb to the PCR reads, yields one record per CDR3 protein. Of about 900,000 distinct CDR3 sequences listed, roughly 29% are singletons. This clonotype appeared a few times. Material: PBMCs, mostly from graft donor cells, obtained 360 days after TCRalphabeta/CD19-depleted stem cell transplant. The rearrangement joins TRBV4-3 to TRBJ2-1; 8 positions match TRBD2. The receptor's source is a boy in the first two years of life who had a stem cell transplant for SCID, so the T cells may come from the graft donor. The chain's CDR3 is CASSQVGLGSYNEQFF. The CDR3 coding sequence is TGCGCCAGCAGCCAAGTGGGACTAGGGAGCTACAATGAGCAGTTCTTC.